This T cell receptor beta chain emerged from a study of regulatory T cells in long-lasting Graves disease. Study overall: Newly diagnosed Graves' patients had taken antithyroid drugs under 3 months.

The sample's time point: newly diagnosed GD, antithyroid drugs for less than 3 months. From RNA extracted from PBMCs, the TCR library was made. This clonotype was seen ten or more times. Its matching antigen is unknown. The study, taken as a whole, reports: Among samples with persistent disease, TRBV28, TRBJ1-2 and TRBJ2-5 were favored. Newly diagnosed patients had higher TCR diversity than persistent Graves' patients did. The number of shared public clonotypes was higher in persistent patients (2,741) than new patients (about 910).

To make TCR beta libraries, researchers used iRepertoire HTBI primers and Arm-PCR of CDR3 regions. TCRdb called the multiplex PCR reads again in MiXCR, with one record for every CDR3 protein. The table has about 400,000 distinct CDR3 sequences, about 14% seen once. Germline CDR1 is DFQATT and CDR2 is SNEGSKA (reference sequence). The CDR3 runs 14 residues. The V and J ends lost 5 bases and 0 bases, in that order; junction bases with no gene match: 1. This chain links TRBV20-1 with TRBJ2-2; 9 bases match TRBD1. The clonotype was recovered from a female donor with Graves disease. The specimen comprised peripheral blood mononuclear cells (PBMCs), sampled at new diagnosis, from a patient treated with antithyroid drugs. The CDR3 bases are TGCAGTGCTCGGACAGGGGCGAACACCGGGGAGCTGTTTTTT. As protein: CSARTGANTGELFF.